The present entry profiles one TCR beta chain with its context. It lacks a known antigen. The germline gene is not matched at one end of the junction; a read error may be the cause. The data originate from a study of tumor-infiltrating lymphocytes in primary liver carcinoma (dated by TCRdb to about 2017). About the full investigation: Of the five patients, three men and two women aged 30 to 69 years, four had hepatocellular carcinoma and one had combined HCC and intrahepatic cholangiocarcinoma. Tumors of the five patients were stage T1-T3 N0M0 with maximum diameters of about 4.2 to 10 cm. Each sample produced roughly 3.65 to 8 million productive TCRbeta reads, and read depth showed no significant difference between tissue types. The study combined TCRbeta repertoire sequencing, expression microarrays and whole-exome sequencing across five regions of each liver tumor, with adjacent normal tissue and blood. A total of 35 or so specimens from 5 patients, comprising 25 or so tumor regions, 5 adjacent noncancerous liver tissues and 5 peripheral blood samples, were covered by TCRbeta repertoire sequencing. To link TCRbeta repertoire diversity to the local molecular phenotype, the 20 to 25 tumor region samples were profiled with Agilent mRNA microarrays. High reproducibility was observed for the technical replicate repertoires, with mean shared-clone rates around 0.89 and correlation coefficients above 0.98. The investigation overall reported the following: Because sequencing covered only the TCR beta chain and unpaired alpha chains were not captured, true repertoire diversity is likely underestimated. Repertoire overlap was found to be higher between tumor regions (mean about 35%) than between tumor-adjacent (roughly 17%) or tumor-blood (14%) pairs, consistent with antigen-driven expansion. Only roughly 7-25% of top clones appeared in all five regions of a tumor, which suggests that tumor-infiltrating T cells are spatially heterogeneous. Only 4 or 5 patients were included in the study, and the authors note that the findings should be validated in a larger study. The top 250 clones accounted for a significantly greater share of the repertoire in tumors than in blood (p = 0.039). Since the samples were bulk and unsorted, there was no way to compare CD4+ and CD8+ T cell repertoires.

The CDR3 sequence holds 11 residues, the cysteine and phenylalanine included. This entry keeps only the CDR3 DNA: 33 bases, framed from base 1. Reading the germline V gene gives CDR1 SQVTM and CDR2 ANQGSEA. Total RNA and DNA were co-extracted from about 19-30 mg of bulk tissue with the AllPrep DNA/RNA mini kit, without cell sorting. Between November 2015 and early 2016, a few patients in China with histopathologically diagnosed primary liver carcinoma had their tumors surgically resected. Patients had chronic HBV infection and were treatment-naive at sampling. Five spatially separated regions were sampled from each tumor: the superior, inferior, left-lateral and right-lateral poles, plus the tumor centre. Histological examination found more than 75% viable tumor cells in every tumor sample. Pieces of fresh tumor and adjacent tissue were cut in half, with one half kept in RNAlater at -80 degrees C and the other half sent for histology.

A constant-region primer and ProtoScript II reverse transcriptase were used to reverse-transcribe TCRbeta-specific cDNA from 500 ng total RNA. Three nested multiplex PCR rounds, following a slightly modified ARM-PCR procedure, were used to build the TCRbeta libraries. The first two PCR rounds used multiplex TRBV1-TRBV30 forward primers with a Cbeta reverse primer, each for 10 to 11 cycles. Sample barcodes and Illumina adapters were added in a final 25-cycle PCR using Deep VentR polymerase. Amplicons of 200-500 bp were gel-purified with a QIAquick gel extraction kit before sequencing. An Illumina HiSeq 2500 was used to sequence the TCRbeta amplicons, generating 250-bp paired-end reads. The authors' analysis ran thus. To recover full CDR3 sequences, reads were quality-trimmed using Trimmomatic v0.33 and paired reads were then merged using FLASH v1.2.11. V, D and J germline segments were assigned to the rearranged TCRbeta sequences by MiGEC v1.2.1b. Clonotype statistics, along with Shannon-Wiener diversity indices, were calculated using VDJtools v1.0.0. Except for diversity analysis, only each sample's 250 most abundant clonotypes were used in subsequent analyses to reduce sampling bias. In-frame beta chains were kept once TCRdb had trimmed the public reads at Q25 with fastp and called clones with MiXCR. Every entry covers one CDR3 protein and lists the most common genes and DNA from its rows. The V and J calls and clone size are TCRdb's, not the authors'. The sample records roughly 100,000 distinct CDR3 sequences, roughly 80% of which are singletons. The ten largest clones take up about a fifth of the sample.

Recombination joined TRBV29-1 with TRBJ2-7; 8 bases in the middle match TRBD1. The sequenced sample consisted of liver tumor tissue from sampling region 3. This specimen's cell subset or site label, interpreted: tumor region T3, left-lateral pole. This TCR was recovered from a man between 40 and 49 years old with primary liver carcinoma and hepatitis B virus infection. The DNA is TGCAGCGCCGGACAGGGCGGTGAGCAATACTTC. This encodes CSAGQGGEQYF.